This TCR beta chain was found in a study of blood T cell repertoires in COVID-19. Study as a whole: From the United States, Italy and Spain came samples of acute and convalescent COVID-19. In each case, the material was cDNA or gDNA derived from T cells, B-cell-depleted T cells, or PBMCs.

The Seattle site enrolled patients during active infection and followed them longitudinally. CDR3 length: 14 amino acids. J gave up 10 bases and V 8 bases, and 14 bases lay outside the gene matches. Germline loops: CDR1 MNHEY, CDR2 SMNVEV (reference sequence). Under the authors' procedure: Amplification of reference gene primers was used by the study to estimate nucleated cell counts. Generated by immunoSEQ multiplex PCR, the TCRdb table keeps only in-frame clones and is missing some. V, J and clone size are taken as reported in that table, and D and trimming were inferred from the DNA itself. This sample has 300,000 to 400,000 clones, with around 92% found just once.

The TCR was taken from a woman in her thirties with COVID-19, enrolled during active disease. The sample comprised peripheral blood. The V and J genes are TRBV27 and TRBJ2-3; 8 bases match TRBD2. CDR3 residues: CASGSPRSGRAQYF. CDR3 bases: TGTGCCAGCGGTAGCCCTCGGTCCGGGAGGGCGCAGTATTTT.